The 26 T cell receptor beta chains listed next were all sequenced from one sample in a study of shared clonotypes between healthy human individuals. Assay: immunoSEQ multiplex PCR; the TCRdb copy retains only in-frame clones and omits some. The sample holds roughly 1,500,000 clones, approximately 98.5% seen once. Sequenced sample: naive CD4+ T cells sorted from blood. Subset reported: CD45RA+ positively selected. The receptors come from a man aged 30 to 39 in good health.

V and J are TRBV5-1 and TRBJ1-4; tentative D call: TRBD1 (5 bases). V lost 0 bases and J lost 4, with 10 bases in between. Germline V gene sequence: CDR1 SGHRS, CDR2 YFSETQ. The CDR3 length is 15 residues. This chain's CDR3 is CASSLAGDYNEKLFF. In DNA form, the CDR3 reads TGCGCCAGCAGCTTGGCGGGGGACTATAATGAAAAACTGTTTTTT.

Regarding this clone: This sample also contains other DNA sequences that code for the same CDR3. The chain links TRBV30 to TRBJ2-5; 11 bases fit TRBD2. Unmatched junction bases numbered 1, after V lost 0 bases and J lost 4 bases. This CDR3 comprises 14 residues. Germline V gene sequence: CDR1 GTSNPN, CDR2 SVGIG (reference sequence). The CDR3 coding sequence is TGTGCCTGGAGTGTGCTAGCGGGAGGAGAGACCCAGTACTTC. Protein: CAWSVLAGGETQYF.

This chain uses TRBV11-2 with TRBJ2-1; TRBD2 aligns across 13 bases. Germline V gene lookup returns CDR1 SGHAT and CDR2 FQNNGV. This CDR3 has 16 amino acids. V lost 5 bases, J lost 6 bases, and 7 bases stayed unmatched. The CDR3 DNA sequence: TGTGCCAGCAGCCCTACCCGGACTAGCGGGAGCAATGAGCAGTTCTTC. Residues: CASSPTRTSGSNEQFF.

The J gene is TRBJ2-1, the V gene TRBV5-1; D is possibly TRBD2 (6 bases). This CDR3 region has 16 residues. Per the germline V gene, CDR1 is SGHRS and CDR2 is YFSETQ. The V and J ends lost 5 bases and 4 bases respectively, with 19 bases between them. The CDR3 loop reads CASRPGSSPLYNEQFF. The CDR3 DNA sequence: TGCGCCAGCAGGCCCGGGAGTAGTCCCCTTTACAATGAGCAGTTCTTC.

This chain links TRBV9 with TRBJ2-1, with D possibly being TRBD1 (6 bases). The CDR3 is made up of 13 amino acids. Germline V lookup: CDR1 SGDLS, CDR2 YYNGEE. V shed 4 bases and J shed 8 bases, with 13 bases lying between them. The CDR3 here is CASSQRGGYEQFF. The CDR3 DNA reads TGTGCCAGCAGCCAGCGTGGGGGCTATGAGCAGTTCTTC.

V is TRBV7-8 and J is TRBJ2-1; D is perhaps TRBD2 (6 bases). CDR3 size: 14 residues. Germline V gene lookup returns CDR1 SGHVS and CDR2 FQNEAQ. V lost 4 bases and J 8 bases, leaving 15 bases between the germline ends. Here the CDR3 reads CASSSRRVGDEQFF. Here the CDR3 DNA reads TGTGCCAGCAGCTCCCGGAGGGTGGGCGATGAGCAGTTCTTC.

The chain employs TRBV30 and TRBJ2-7; D tentatively reads TRBD1 or TRBD2 (5 bases each). Trimming stripped 0 bases from V and 3 bases from J, with 15 bases between. The germline gives CDR1 GTSNPN, CDR2 SVGIG (reference sequence). This CDR3 has 15 amino acids. CDR3 bases: TGTGCCTGGAGTGTAAAAACCGGGACGATCTACGAGCAGTACTTC. As protein: CAWSVKTGTIYEQYF.

The chain combines TRBV28 with TRBJ2-3, with 10 bases aligning to TRBD2. CDR1 is MDHEN and CDR2 is SYDVKM in the germline V gene. This CDR3 has 16 residues. Trimming took 6 bases from V and 1 from J; bases not matched to a gene: 7. For the CDR3, the DNA is TGTGCCAGCAGCGAACGGGGGACTAGCGGCACAGATACGCAGTATTTT. Amino acids: CASSERGTSGTDTQYF.

The chain employs TRBV18 and TRBJ2-4; D is possibly TRBD1 (6 bases). CDR1 KGHSH and CDR2 LQKENI come from the germline V gene. The V end was cut by 0 bases, the J end by 15 bases, with 18 bases between. The CDR3 totals 14 residues. Here the CDR3 reads CASSPPDDRLGTYF. In DNA form, the CDR3 reads TGTGCCAGCTCACCACCCGATGACAGGCTTGGAACGTACTTC. The variable domain in full, completed from reference TRBV18 and TRBJ2-4, reads NAGVMQNPRHLVRRRGQEARLRCSPMKGHSHVYWYRQLPEEGLKFMVYLQKENIIDESGMPKERFSAEFPKEGPSILRIQQVVRGDSAAYFCASSPPDDRLGTYFGAGTRLSVL.

The chain recombines TRBV10-2 with TRBJ2-2; 7 bases line up with TRBD2. Looked up from germline, CDR1 is WSHSY and CDR2 is SAAADI. This CDR3 spans 16 amino acids. J was trimmed by 1 base and V by 0 bases; bases with no gene match: 2. The CDR3 sequence: CASSESAGLNTGELFF. The DNA for the CDR3 is TGCGCCAGCAGTGAGTCAGCGGGGCTGAACACCGGGGAGCTGTTTTTT.

This clone showed up just once. Other DNA sequences of this sample code for an identical CDR3. This sequence joins TRBV28 and TRBJ1-2; 7 bases map to TRBD1. Germline-derived CDR1 and CDR2 are MDHEN and SYDVKM. The CDR3 covers 13 residues. V shed 4 bases, J shed 3 bases, and the junction held 2 bases outside the gene matches. The CDR3 spells CASSSGQDYGYTF. CDR3 bases: TGTGCCAGCAGTTCCGGACAGGACTATGGCTACACCTTC.

The gene calls are TRBV4-1 and TRBJ2-2; either TRBD1 or TRBD2 may fit D (5 bases each). This CDR3 is 17 amino acids long. CDR1 and CDR2 (germline): MGHRA, YSYEKL. V was shortened by 0 bases and J by 0 bases, with 11 bases between the two germline ends. The CDR3 here is CASSQERLGANTGELFF. The CDR3 nucleotides are TGCGCCAGCAGCCAAGAGAGACTGGGGGCGAACACCGGGGAGCTGTTTTTT.

The gene calls are TRBV11-3 and TRBJ2-1; D might be TRBD1 (6 bases). The CDR3 contains 15 residues. Deletions cut 6 bases from V and 4 bases from J, with 16 bases between. Germline-derived CDR1 and CDR2 are SGHNT and YENEEA. CDR3 nucleotide sequence: TGTGCCAGCAGTTCCCGGACAGAGGGTTACAATGAGCAGTTCTTC. Protein: CASSSRTEGYNEQFF.

The V gene is TRBV29-1, the J gene TRBJ2-2, with 7 bases matching TRBD2. The V gene's germline CDR1 is SQVTM and CDR2 ANQGSEA. V lost 3 bases to trimming and J lost 1 base; unmatched junction nucleotides: 2. CDR3 length: 14 residues. DNA of the CDR3: TGCAGCGTTGACGGCGGGGGGAACACCGGGGAGCTGTTTTTT. As protein: CSVDGGGNTGELFF.

V usage is TRBV14 and J usage is TRBJ2-7; D ambiguous. The CDR3 contains 12 residues. V was pared by 1 base and J by 7 bases, with 8 bases between. Looked up from germline, CDR1 is SGHDN and CDR2 is FVKESK. CDR3 loop: CASSQVHGEQYF. The CDR3, as DNA: TGTGCCAGCAGCCAAGTACACGGGGAGCAGTACTTC.

The chain carries TRBV5-5 and TRBJ2-5; D is undetermined. Germline-derived CDR1 and CDR2 are SGHKS and YYEKEE (reference sequence). This CDR3 region has 15 residues. Trimming removed 4 bases from V and 5 bases from J, with 18 bases in between. The DNA for the CDR3 is TGTGCCAGCAGCCACACCGGGTTTGGGTGGGAGACCCAGTACTTC. It is translated as CASSHTGFGWETQYF.

The J gene is TRBJ2-2, the V gene TRBV11-2, with 8 bases fitting TRBD2. The CDR3 is 15 amino acids. Germline assignment: CDR1 SGHAT and CDR2 FQNNGV. The V gene end was trimmed by 6 bases and the J gene end by 6 bases; junction bases not matched to a gene: 9. CDR3 sequence reads: CASRGGREEAGELFF. CDR3 coding DNA: TGTGCCAGCAGAGGAGGGCGGGAGGAGGCCGGGGAGCTGTTTTTT.

This chain connects TRBV2 to TRBJ1-3; D is unresolved. Trimming left V 1 base short and J 0 bases short, with 10 bases between. The germline CDR1 and CDR2 sequences are SNHLY and FYNNEI. CDR3 length: 16 amino acids. CDR3 in amino acids: CASSEGGKPSGNTIYF. The DNA of the CDR3 is TGTGCCAGCAGTGAAGGTGGGAAGCCCTCTGGAAACACCATATATTTT.

V is TRBV18 and J is TRBJ2-5, with D possibly called TRBD1 or TRBD2 (6 bases each). The CDR3 spans 14 residues. Germline lookup yields CDR1 KGHSH and CDR2 LQKENI. V lost 3 bases to trimming and J lost 5 bases, with 13 bases between them. CDR3: CASSPLRGPETQYF. Here the CDR3 DNA reads TGTGCCAGCTCACCCTTACGGGGGCCGGAGACCCAGTACTTC.

A note on this clone: In the same sample, other DNA sequences code for this CDR3. The V call is TRBV29-1, the J call TRBJ2-7; D gene ambiguous. V lost 1 base, J lost 3 bases, and 4 bases lay in between. The CDR3 totals 11 residues. In germline, CDR1 is SQVTM, CDR2 ANQGSEA. In nucleotides, the CDR3 is TGCAGCGTTGAAGCGAGCTACGAGCAGTACTTC. It translates to CSVEASYEQYF.

The chain uses TRBV5-4 and TRBJ2-5; a possible D gene is TRBD2 (6 bases). CDR1 SGHNT and CDR2 YYREEE come from the germline V gene (reference sequence). V lost 0 bases and J lost 3, with 15 bases in between. The CDR3 loop spans 16 amino acids. This CDR3 is CASSLVLGGFEETQYF. The DNA for the CDR3 is TGTGCCAGCAGCTTGGTCCTAGGAGGGTTTGAAGAGACCCAGTACTTC. Filled out from reference TRBV5-4 and TRBJ2-5, the complete variable domain reads ETGVTQSPTHLIKTRGQQVTLRCSSQSGHNTVSWYQQALGQGPQFIFQYYREEENGRGNFPPRFSGLQFPNYSSELNVNALELDDSALYLCASSLVLGGFEETQYFGPGTRLLVL.

V is TRBV6-1 and J is TRBJ1-5, with D hard to call. CDR1 is MNHNS and CDR2 is SASEGT in the germline V gene. The CDR3 contains 12 residues. As DNA, the CDR3 is TGTGTCGTACAAGTGGGGAGTCAGCCCCAGCATTTT. This sequence encodes CVVQVGSQPQHF.

With regard to this clone: The limits of the CDR3 on the DNA are not certain, so only TCRdb's listed CDR3 is given. The rearrangement joins TRBV7-2 to TRBJ1-5. The V gene's germline CDR1 is SGHTA and CDR2 FQGNSA. The CDR3 is 14 amino acids in total, end residues counted. CDR3 region: CASSSEPGSLHQHF.

The chain employs TRBV7-2 and TRBJ2-1; D unresolved. CDR1 and CDR2 from the germline V gene are SGHTA and FQGNSA. CDR3 length: 16 amino acids. Trimming cost V 6 bases and J 7 bases, with 22 bases left between them. The CDR3 DNA reads as TGTGCCAGCAGTCCTGGGTGGGCTAGTATTCTGAATGAGCAGTTCTTC. Protein: CASSPGWASILNEQFF.

This clone appeared once. Here the CDR3 reads CASSLTSGRPRTDTQYF. The CDR3 region has the DNA TGTGCCAGCAGTTTAACTAGCGGGAGGCCGCGCACAGATACGCAGTATTTT. The chain combines TRBV28 with TRBJ2-3, with 12 bases aligning to TRBD2. Germline-derived CDR1 and CDR2 are MDHEN and SYDVKM. The CDR3 length is 17 residues. The V gene end was trimmed by 2 bases and the J gene end by 1 base; junction bases not matched to a gene: 4.

CDR3 amino acids: CASSPRQRQILEQYF. In DNA form, the CDR3 reads TGTGCCAGCTCACCTCGCCAGCGGCAGATCCTGGAGCAGTACTTC. The genes are TRBV18 and TRBJ2-7; D is possibly TRBD2 (5 bases). Trimming took 3 bases from V and 7 from J, leaving 19 bases between them. The CDR3 loop spans 15 amino acids. The germline gives CDR1 KGHSH, CDR2 LQKENI.